This T cell receptor (beta chain) derives from a study of blood T cells in healthy people across ages. Study-wide findings and caveats: TCR beta diversity per million T cells fell roughly linearly with age.

Then a second PCR, running about 7 to 11 cycles, was carried out with a sample-barcoded 5' primer and a J-beta primer mix. One entry per CDR3 protein, called by TCRdb with MiXCR from the 5' RACE reads. The sample holds hundreds of thousands of distinct CDR3 sequences, 45% to 70% seen once. This CDR3 spans 15 amino acids. Germline CDR1 and CDR2: SEHNR and FQNEAQ (reference sequence). Per individual sample, total RNA of at least 6 micrograms was extracted. Remarks on this clonotype: The target antigen is unknown. One end of the junction fails to match germline, which may point to a read error.

The clonotype comes from a man aged 40-49 years in good health. Sequenced material: blood. This chain connects TRBV7-9 to TRBJ2-5; D may be TRBD1 (6 bases). Near its end, the DNA agrees better with TRBJ2-7, so the J call may be wrong. CDR3 residues: CASTLPTGYRYEQYF. In nucleotides, the CDR3 is TGTGCCAGCACCTTACCAACAGGGTATCGATACGAGCAGTACTTC.